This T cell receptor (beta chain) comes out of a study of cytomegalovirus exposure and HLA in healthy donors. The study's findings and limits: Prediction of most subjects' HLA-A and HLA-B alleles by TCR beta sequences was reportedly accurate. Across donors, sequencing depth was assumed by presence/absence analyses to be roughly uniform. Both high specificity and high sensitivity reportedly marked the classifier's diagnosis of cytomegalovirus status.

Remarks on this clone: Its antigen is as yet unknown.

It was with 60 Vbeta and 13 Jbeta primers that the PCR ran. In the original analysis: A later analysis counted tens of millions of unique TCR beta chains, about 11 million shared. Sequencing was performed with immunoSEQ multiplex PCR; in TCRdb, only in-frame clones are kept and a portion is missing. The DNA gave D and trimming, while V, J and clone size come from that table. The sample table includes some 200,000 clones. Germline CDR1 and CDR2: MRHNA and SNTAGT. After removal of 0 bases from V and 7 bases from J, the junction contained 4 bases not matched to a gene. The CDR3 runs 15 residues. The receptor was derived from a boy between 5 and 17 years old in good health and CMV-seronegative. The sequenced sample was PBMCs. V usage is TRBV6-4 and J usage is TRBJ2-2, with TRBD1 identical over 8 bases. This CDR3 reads CASSDSSGGSGELFF. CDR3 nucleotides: TGTGCCAGCAGTGACTCATCAGGGGGCAGCGGGGAGCTGTTTTTT.